This TCR beta chain was retrieved from a study of T cell changes during pregnancy in multiple sclerosis. The CDR3 is 14 amino acids. Germline CDR1 SGHRS, CDR2 YFSETQ. V was clipped by 2 bases and J by 3 bases, with 12 bases between them. Assay: immunoSEQ multiplex PCR; the TCRdb copy retains only in-frame clones and omits some. The profile shows some 46,000 clones, approximately 92% of them singletons. The clonotype originates from a female donor with multiple sclerosis, enrolled in a pregnancy study. The chain is built from TRBV5-1 and TRBJ2-7; tentative D call: TRBD1 (6 bases). Source: peripheral blood, taken in the third trimester of pregnancy. DNA for the CDR3: TGCGCCAGCAGCTTACCTGACAGGCACTACGAGCAGTACTTC. Amino acids: CASSLPDRHYEQYF.